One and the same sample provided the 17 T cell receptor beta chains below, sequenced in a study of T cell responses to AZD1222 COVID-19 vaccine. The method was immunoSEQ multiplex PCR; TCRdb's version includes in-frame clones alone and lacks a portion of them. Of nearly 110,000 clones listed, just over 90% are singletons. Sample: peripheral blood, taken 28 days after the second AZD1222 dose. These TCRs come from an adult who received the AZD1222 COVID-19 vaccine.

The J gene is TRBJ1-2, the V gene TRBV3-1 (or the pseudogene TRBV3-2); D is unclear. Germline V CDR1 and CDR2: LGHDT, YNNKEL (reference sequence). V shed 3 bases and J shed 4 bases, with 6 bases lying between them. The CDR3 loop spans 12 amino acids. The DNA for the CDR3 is TGTGCCAGCAGCCATGGTTTCTATGGCTACACCTTC. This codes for CASSHGFYGYTF.

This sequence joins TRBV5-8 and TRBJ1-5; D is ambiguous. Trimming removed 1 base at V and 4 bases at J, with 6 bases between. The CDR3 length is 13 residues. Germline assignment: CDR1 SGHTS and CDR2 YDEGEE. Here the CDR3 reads CASSLSGNQPQHF. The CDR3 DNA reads TGTGCCAGCAGCTTGAGCGGAAATCAGCCCCAGCATTTT. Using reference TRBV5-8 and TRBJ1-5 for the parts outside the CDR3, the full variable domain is EAGVTQSPTHLIKTRGQQATLRCSPISGHTSVYWYQQALGLGLQFLLWYDEGEERNRGNFPPRFSGRQFPNYSSELNVNALELEDSALYLCASSLSGNQPQHFGDGTRLSIL.

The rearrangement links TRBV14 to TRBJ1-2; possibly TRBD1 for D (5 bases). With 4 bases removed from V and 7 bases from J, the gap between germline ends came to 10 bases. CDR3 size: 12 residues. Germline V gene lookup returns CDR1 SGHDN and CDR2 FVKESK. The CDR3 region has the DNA TGTGCCAGCAGCCGTTGGGGGGGTGGCTACACCTTC. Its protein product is CASSRWGGGYTF.

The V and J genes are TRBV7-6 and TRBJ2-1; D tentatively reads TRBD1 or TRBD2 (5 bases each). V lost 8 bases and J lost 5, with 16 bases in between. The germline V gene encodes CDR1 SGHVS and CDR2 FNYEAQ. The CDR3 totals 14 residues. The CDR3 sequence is CASSGGVSNNEQFF. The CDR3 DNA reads TGTGCCAGCTCTGGGGGTGTGAGCAACAATGAGCAGTTCTTC.

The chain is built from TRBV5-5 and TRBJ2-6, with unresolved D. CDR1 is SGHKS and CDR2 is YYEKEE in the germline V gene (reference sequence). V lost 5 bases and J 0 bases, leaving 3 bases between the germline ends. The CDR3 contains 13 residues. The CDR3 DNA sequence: TGTGCCAGCAGGATCTCTGGGGCCAACGTCCTGACTTTC. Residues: CASRISGANVLTF.

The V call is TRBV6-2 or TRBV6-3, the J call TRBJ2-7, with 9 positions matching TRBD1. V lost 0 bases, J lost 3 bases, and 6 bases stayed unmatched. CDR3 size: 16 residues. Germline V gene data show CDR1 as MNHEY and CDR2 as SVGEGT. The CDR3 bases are TGTGCCAGCAGTTACTCGGCCGGGACAGGGTACTACGAGCAGTACTTC. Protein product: CASSYSAGTGYYEQYF.

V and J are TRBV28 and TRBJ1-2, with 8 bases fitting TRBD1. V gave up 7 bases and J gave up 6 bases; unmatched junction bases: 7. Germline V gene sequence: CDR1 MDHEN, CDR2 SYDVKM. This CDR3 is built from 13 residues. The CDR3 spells CASTLGQGNGYTF. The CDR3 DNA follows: TGTGCCAGCACTCTAGGACAGGGCAATGGCTACACCTTC.

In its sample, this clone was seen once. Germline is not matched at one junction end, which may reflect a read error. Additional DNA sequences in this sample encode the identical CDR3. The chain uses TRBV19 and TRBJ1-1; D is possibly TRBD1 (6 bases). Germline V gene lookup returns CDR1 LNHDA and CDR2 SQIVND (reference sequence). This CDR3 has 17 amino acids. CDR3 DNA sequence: TGTGCCAGTAGCCGGGTGGAGTCAGGGGCCGTCCACACTGAGGCTTTCTTT. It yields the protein CASSRVESGAVHTEAFF.

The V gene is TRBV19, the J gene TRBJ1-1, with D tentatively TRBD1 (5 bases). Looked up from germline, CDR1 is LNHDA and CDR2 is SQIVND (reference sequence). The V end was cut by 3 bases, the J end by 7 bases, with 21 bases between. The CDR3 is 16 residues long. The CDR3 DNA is TGTGCCAGTAGTATCAGACCGGGACCCCCGGGAGGTGAAGCTTTCTTT. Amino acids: CASSIRPGPPGGEAFF.

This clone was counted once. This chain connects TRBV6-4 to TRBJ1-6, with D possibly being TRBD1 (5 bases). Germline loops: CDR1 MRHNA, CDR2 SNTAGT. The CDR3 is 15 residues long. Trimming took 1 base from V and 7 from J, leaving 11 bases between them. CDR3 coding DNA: TGTGCCAGCAGTGACTTTACAGGCCCCAATTCACCCCTCCACTTT. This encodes CASSDFTGPNSPLHF.

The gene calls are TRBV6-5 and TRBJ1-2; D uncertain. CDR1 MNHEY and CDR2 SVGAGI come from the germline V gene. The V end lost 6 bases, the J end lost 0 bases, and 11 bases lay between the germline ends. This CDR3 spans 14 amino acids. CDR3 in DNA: TGTGCCAGCAGGAGGCGACGGACTAACTATGGCTACACCTTC. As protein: CASRRRRTNYGYTF.

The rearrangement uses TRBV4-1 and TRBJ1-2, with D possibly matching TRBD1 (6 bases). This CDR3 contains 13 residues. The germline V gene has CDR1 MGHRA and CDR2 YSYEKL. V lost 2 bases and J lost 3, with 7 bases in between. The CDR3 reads CASSQNRDYGYTF. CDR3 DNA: TGCGCCAGCAGCCAAAACAGGGACTATGGCTACACCTTC.

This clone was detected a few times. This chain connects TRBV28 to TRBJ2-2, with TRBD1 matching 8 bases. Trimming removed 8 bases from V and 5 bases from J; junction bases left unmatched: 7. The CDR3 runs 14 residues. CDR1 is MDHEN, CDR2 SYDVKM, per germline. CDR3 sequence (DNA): TGTGCCAGCCTACAGGGGGACAAGACCGGGGAGCTGTTTTTT. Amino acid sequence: CASLQGDKTGELFF.

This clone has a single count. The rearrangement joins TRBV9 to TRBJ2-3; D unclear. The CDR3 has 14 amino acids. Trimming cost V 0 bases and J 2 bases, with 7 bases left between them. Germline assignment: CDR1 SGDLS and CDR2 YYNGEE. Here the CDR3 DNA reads TGTGCCAGCAGCGTAGCTTTCGCCACAGATACGCAGTATTTT. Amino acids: CASSVAFATDTQYF.

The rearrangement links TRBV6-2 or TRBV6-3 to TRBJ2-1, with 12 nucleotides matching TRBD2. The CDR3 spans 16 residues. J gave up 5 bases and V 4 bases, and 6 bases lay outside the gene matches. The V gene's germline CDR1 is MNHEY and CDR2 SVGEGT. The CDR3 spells CASSWIWTSGNNEQFF. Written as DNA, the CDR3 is TGTGCCAGCAGTTGGATATGGACTAGCGGGAACAATGAGCAGTTCTTC.

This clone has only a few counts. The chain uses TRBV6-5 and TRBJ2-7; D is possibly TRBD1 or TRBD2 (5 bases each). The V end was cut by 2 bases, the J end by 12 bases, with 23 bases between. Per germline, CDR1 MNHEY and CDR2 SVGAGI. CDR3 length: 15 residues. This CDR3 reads CASSYLPREPFWLYF. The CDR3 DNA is TGTGCCAGCAGTTACCTCCCCAGGGAGCCTTTCTGGTTGTACTTC.

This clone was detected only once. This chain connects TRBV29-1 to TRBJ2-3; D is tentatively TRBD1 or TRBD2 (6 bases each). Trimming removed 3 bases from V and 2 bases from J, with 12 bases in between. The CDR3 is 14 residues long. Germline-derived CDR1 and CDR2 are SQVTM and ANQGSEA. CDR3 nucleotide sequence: TGCAGCGTTGATAATTCGGGGGCCACAGATACGCAGTATTTT. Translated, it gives CSVDNSGATDTQYF.